These 7 T cell receptor beta chains came from one sample sequenced in a study of cytotoxic CD8 clonotypes in ibrutinib-treated CLL (TCRdb year 2021). Interpreted using the paper, the time point label stands for: progressive disease on ibrutinib. The library relied on the immunoSEQ multiplex PCR assay. This is the immuneACCESS table as TCRdb keeps it, with only in-frame sequences that have V and J called. A part of the clones is gone; compared with another copy, unresolved V genes explain less than half, and the rest is unexplained. The sample table holds about 300,000 clones, of which less than 85% were seen once. The top ten clones comprise about 5.8% of the sample. Sequencing was performed on PBMCs, taken at disease progression, from a patient treated with ibrutinib. The receptors were sampled from a human donor with chronic lymphocytic leukemia.

V and J are TRBV2 and TRBJ1-5; D is unclear. The germline V gene has CDR1 SNHLY and CDR2 FYNNEI. CDR3 length equals 16 residues. Trimming left V 1 base short and J 0 bases short, with 10 bases between. In DNA form, the CDR3 reads TGTGCCAGCAGTGAAGGCCGATCTTATAGCAATCAGCCCCAGCATTTT. Amino acid sequence: CASSEGRSYSNQPQHF.

This sequence joins TRBV7-6 and TRBJ2-7; tentatively, D is TRBD1 or TRBD2 (5 bases each). The CDR3 sequence is 16 residues long. V was pared by 1 base and J by 0 bases, with 13 bases between. Looked up from germline, CDR1 is SGHVS and CDR2 is FNYEAQ. The CDR3 loop reads CASSLGGTLSSYEQYF. CDR3 DNA: TGTGCCAGCAGCTTAGGAGGGACGCTGAGCTCCTACGAGCAGTACTTC. The full variable domain, with the rest looked up from reference TRBV7-6 and TRBJ2-7, is GAGVSQSPRYKVTKRGQDVALRCDPISGHVSLYWYRQALGQGPEFLTYFNYEAQQDKSGLPNDRFSAERPEGSISTLTIQRTEQRDSAMYRCASSLGGTLSSYEQYFGPGTRLTVT.

The gene calls are TRBV25-1 and TRBJ1-5, with a tentative D call TRBD1 (5 bases). This CDR3 has 15 amino acids. V was trimmed by 3 bases and J by 4 bases, leaving 13 bases between them. Germline loops: CDR1 MGHDK, CDR2 SYGVNS. This chain's CDR3 is CASSEGGKRNQPQHF. DNA of the CDR3: TGTGCCAGCAGTGAGGGGGGGAAACGGAATCAGCCCCAGCATTTT.

This clone was counted a few times. This chain uses TRBV11-2 with TRBJ1-1; possible D gene TRBD1, 5 bases. Germline CDR1 is SGHAT and CDR2 is FQNNGV. CDR3 length: 13 residues. Between the trimmed V and J ends, which lost 1 base and 5 bases, there was a span of 8 bases. CDR3 bases: TGTGCCAGCAGCTTAGTTAGGGGAACTGAAGCTTTCTTT. Protein: CASSLVRGTEAFF.

The chain joins TRBV7-9 to TRBJ1-5, with no clear D. The CDR3 is 13 residues long. The V end lost 4 bases, the J end lost 4 bases, and 8 bases lay between the germline ends. CDR1 is SEHNR and CDR2 is FQNEAQ in the germline V gene (reference sequence). CDR3 amino acids: CASSSNGNQPQHF. For the CDR3, the DNA is TGTGCCAGCAGCTCCAACGGGAATCAGCCCCAGCATTTT.

This clone was detected a few times. The rearrangement uses TRBV18 and TRBJ2-7; the match to TRBD2 covers 7 bases. From germline, CDR1 is KGHSH and CDR2 LQKENI. This CDR3 is 14 amino acids long. V lost 3 bases, J lost 0 bases, and 2 bases stayed unmatched. The CDR3, as DNA: TGTGCCAGCTCACCGGGGGGGAGCTCCTACGAGCAGTACTTC. Translated, it gives CASSPGGSSYEQYF.

The V call is TRBV27, the J call TRBJ2-2, with 7 bases lining up with TRBD1. V was clipped by 6 bases and J by 2 bases; unmatched bases: 9. Germline V gene lookup returns CDR1 MNHEY and CDR2 SMNVEV (reference sequence). This CDR3 region has 16 residues. The CDR3, as DNA: TGTGCCAGCAGCCGTAGGACAGGCATCAACACCGGGGAGCTGTTTTTT. It specifies CASSRRTGINTGELFF.